The next 30 T cell receptor beta chains were all read from a single sample in a study of blood T cell repertoires in COVID-19. Measured with immunoSEQ multiplex PCR; TCRdb has only the in-frame clones, and not every one. Among around 70,000 clones listed, over 70% were seen once. Input material: peripheral blood. The receptors were sampled from a man between 65 and 85 years old who had recovered from COVID-19.

J is TRBJ1-2 and V is TRBV7-2; 8 bases are shared with TRBD1. With V trimmed by 1 base and J by 3 bases, 1 base remained unmatched. The germline gives CDR1 SGHTA, CDR2 FQGNSA. The CDR3 is made up of 14 amino acids. The CDR3 here is CASSLDRGDYGYTF. CDR3 DNA sequence: TGTGCCAGCAGCTTAGACAGGGGGGACTATGGCTACACCTTC.

The chain carries TRBV7-8 and TRBJ2-3; a possible D gene is TRBD1 (6 bases). The V gene lost 0 bases and the J gene lost 0 bases, with 16 bases spanning the gap. The germline CDR1 and CDR2 sequences are SGHVS and FQNEAQ. CDR3 length: 18 amino acids. CDR3 nucleotides: TGTGCCAGCAGCTTAGCGCCCTACCAGGGGATGAGCACAGATACGCAGTATTTT. Translation gives CASSLAPYQGMSTDTQYF.

This chain uses TRBV14 with TRBJ1-2; the D gene is possibly TRBD1 (6 bases). The CDR3 runs 14 residues. Germline CDR1 SGHDN, CDR2 FVKESK. V lost 5 bases and J 2 bases, leaving 12 bases between the germline ends. CDR3 in amino acids: CASSDYRDNYGYTF. In nucleotides, the CDR3 is TGTGCCAGCAGCGACTACAGGGACAACTATGGCTACACCTTC.

This sequence joins TRBV10-3 and TRBJ1-2, with TRBD1 identical over 7 bases. V gave up 2 bases and J gave up 8 bases; unmatched junction bases: 2. Germline assignment: CDR1 ENHRY and CDR2 SYGVKD. This CDR3 has 12 residues. CDR3 coding DNA: TGTGCCATCAGTGAGGGACAGGACGGCTACACCTTC. It is translated as CAISEGQDGYTF.

The chain links TRBV9 to TRBJ2-1; 8 bases are shared with TRBD1. V gave up 3 bases and J gave up 2 bases; unmatched junction bases: 4. This CDR3 has 15 residues. CDR1 SGDLS and CDR2 YYNGEE come from the germline V gene. The CDR3 sequence: CASSARQGTYNEQFF. CDR3 DNA: TGTGCCAGCAGCGCAAGACAGGGGACCTACAATGAGCAGTTCTTC.

This CDR3 reads CASSEKEAVYGYTF. The CDR3, as DNA: TGCGCCAGCAGTGAAAAGGAGGCCGTCTATGGCTACACCTTC. The J gene is TRBJ1-2, the V gene TRBV10-2; D remains ambiguous. CDR1 and CDR2 (germline): WSHSY, SAAADI. V was shortened by 3 bases and J by 4 bases, with 12 bases between the two germline ends. The CDR3 extends over 14 amino acids.

The chain uses TRBV3-1 (or the pseudogene TRBV3-2) and TRBJ1-4; possibly TRBD1 for D (6 bases). CDR1 and CDR2 from the germline V gene are LGHDT and YNNKEL (reference sequence). The length of the CDR3 is 14 residues. V was cut by 3 bases and J by 10 bases, with 15 bases left in between. Here the CDR3 DNA reads TGTGCCAGCAGCCAGAGCCGGGGGGCCGGAAAACTGTTTTTT. Protein: CASSQSRGAGKLFF.

This clone was observed once. The rearrangement links TRBV3-1 (or the pseudogene TRBV3-2) to TRBJ1-6; 7 bases are shared with TRBD1. CDR1 is LGHDT and CDR2 is YNNKEL in the germline V gene (reference sequence). The CDR3 is 18 amino acids. The J segment lost 0 bases and the V segment lost 6 bases, leaving 11 bases of the junction unmatched. The CDR3 protein is CASSRTGQSSSYNSPLHF. In nucleotides, the CDR3 is TGTGCCAGCAGTCGTACGGGACAGTCAAGCTCCTATAATTCACCCCTCCACTTT.

This clone was counted between two and nine times. The CDR3 loop reads CASSLGTGSLFF. CDR3 nucleotides: TGTGCCAGCAGTTTGGGGACAGGGTCGTTGTTTTTT. The chain carries TRBV12-3 or TRBV12-4 and TRBJ1-4; TRBD1 aligns across 9 bases. Unmatched junction bases numbered 5, after V lost 3 bases and J lost 15 bases. This CDR3 is built from 12 residues.

This clone was counted once. The chain couples TRBV4-3 to TRBJ2-3, with 8 bases identical to TRBD2. The CDR3 loop spans 18 amino acids. J was trimmed by 4 bases and V by 1 base; bases with no gene match: 13. Germline V gene data show CDR1 as LGHNA and CDR2 as YSLEER. CDR3 nucleotides: TGCGCCAGCAGCCAAGGGGGGTTGCGGGGGGAGCTGGCAGATACGCAGTATTTT. Residues: CASSQGGLRGELADTQYF.

This chain links TRBV14 with TRBJ2-1; D unresolved. This CDR3 spans 11 amino acids. The V gene's germline CDR1 is SGHDN and CDR2 FVKESK. V lost 3 bases to trimming and J lost 10 bases, with 7 bases between them. The CDR3 region is CASSHRWEQFF. The CDR3 region has the DNA TGTGCCAGCAGCCACCGGTGGGAGCAGTTCTTC.

V usage is TRBV13 and J usage is TRBJ1-4; D uncertain. Germline CDR1 is PRHDT and CDR2 is FYEKMQ (reference sequence). The CDR3 sequence is 14 residues long. V was pared by 4 bases and J by 8 bases, with 14 bases between. DNA of the CDR3: TGTGCCAGCAGCTATGTAGGGAGTCGAGAAAAACTGTTTTTT. This encodes CASSYVGSREKLFF.

This clone was observed many times. The V gene is TRBV4-3, the J gene TRBJ2-7; 11 nucleotides line up with TRBD2. The CDR3 extends over 22 amino acids. Germline assignment: CDR1 LGHNA and CDR2 YSLEER. The junction had 20 bases not matched to a gene; V was cut back by 0 bases and J by 1 base. CDR3 nucleotide sequence: TGCGCCAGCAGCCAAGAGTCCCTCCTCGGATTAGCGGGGGGGCTGACATCCTACGAGCAGTACTTC. Its protein product is CASSQESLLGLAGGLTSYEQYF.

V is TRBV7-2 and J is TRBJ1-5; 8 bases map to TRBD1. The CDR3 is 13 amino acids. CDR1 is SGHTA, CDR2 FQGNSA, per germline. After removal of 4 bases from V and 7 bases from J, the junction contained 3 bases not matched to a gene. CDR3 DNA sequence: TGTGCCAGCAGCTCGGACAGGGCCCAGCCCCAGCATTTT. Its protein is CASSSDRAQPQHF.

This clone was observed at least ten times. This chain uses TRBV2 with TRBJ1-3, with D uncertain. The germline CDR1 and CDR2 sequences are SNHLY and FYNNEI. Trimming pared 7 bases from V and 0 bases from J, leaving 16 bases between. CDR3 length: 16 residues. The CDR3 coding sequence is TGTGCCAGCACCCTCGTTGACTATTACTCTGGAAACACCATATATTTT. Encoded protein: CASTLVDYYSGNTIYF.

A few counts support this clone. The chain has TRBV12-1 and TRBJ2-7; the table's TRBD2 call for D was not verified on the DNA. TRBV12-1 is a known pseudogene. This CDR3 contains 15 residues. Here the CDR3 reads CASSSLATSSYEQYF. Written as DNA, the CDR3 is TGTGCCAGCAGCTCACTAGCGACGAGCTCCTACGAGCAGTACTTC.

The J gene is TRBJ1-5, the V gene TRBV19; D is perhaps TRBD1 (6 bases). The germline V gene has CDR1 LNHDA and CDR2 SQIVND (reference sequence). Between the trimmed V and J ends, which lost 3 bases and 7 bases, there was a span of 16 bases. This CDR3 spans 15 amino acids. Here the CDR3 reads CASSISAGVEQPQHF. The CDR3 nucleotides read TGTGCCAGTAGTATTTCGGCAGGGGTCGAACAGCCCCAGCATTTT.

The gene calls are TRBV19 and TRBJ2-7, with 7 bases aligning to TRBD1. Trimming removed 2 bases from V and 4 bases from J; junction bases left unmatched: 8. This CDR3 is 15 amino acids long. In germline, CDR1 is LNHDA, CDR2 SQIVND (reference sequence). CDR3 in DNA: TGTGCCAGTAGTATATCGGGACAGCGCCGTTACGAGCAGTACTTC. Translated, it gives CASSISGQRRYEQYF.

The chain employs TRBV7-7 and TRBJ2-2, with D possibly matching TRBD2 (6 bases). There are 17 residues in the CDR3. With 1 base removed from V and 4 bases from J, the gap between germline ends came to 16 bases. Germline V gives CDR1 SSHAT, CDR2 FNYEAQ (reference sequence). The CDR3 loop reads CASSLGPGGDGTGELFF. Written as DNA, the CDR3 is TGTGCCAGCAGCTTAGGACCCGGAGGGGATGGCACCGGGGAGCTGTTTTTT.

This chain links TRBV3-1 (or the pseudogene TRBV3-2) with TRBJ1-1; 9 nucleotides line up with TRBD1. This CDR3 spans 13 amino acids. The V gene end was trimmed by 3 bases and the J gene end by 8 bases; junction bases not matched to a gene: 4. The germline V gene encodes CDR1 LGHDT and CDR2 YNNKEL (reference sequence). CDR3 in amino acids: CASSQGTGSEAFF. The DNA of the CDR3 is TGTGCCAGCAGCCAGGGGACAGGGTCGGAAGCTTTCTTT.

This chain links TRBV7-2 with TRBJ2-1; D is ambiguous. The V gene lost 5 bases and the J gene lost 11 bases, with 10 bases spanning the gap. The CDR3 runs to 11 residues. Germline V lookup: CDR1 SGHTA, CDR2 FQGNSA. This CDR3 is CASSPYYKQFF. The CDR3 bases are TGTGCCAGCAGCCCGTACTATAAGCAGTTCTTC.

The CDR3 DNA reads as TGTGCCAGCAGGCAAACCGGGACTAGCGGGATGTTTTCCAAAAACATTCAGTACTTC. This gives the protein CASRQTGTSGMFSKNIQYF. The chain is built from TRBV11-2 and TRBJ2-4; 13 bases fit TRBD2. The CDR3 extends over 19 amino acids. Germline V lookup: CDR1 SGHAT, CDR2 FQNNGV. With 6 bases clipped from V and 2 bases from J, the junction kept 13 bases outside the gene matches. Full variable domain (outside the CDR3, taken from reference TRBV11-2 and TRBJ2-4): EAGVAQSPRYKIIEKRQSVAFWCNPISGHATLYWYQQILGQGPKLLIQFQNNGVVDDSQLPKDRFSAERLKGVDSTLKIQPAKLEDSAVYLCASRQTGTSGMFSKNIQYFGAGTRLSVL.

This chain joins TRBV28 and TRBJ2-7; no definite D call. Germline assignment: CDR1 MDHEN and CDR2 SYDVKM. V lost 2 bases, J lost 3 bases, and 5 bases lay in between. The CDR3 runs 12 residues. The CDR3: CASSLRGYEQYF. The CDR3 nucleotides are TGTGCCAGCAGTTTAAGAGGCTACGAGCAGTACTTC. Together with reference TRBV28 and TRBJ2-7, the CDR3 gives the full variable domain: DVKVTQSSRYLVKRTGEKVFLECVQDMDHENMFWYRQDPGLGLRLIYFSYDVKMKEKGDIPEGYSVSREKKERFSLILESASTNQTSMYLCASSLRGYEQYFGPGTRLTVT.

In its sample, this clone was seen once. The gene calls are TRBV20-1 and TRBJ2-7; possible D gene TRBD2, 7 bases. The CDR3 has 19 residues. Trimming left V 3 bases short and J 1 base short, with 28 bases between. Germline V gene data show CDR1 as DFQATT and CDR2 as SNEGSKA (reference sequence). The CDR3 DNA follows: TGCAGTGCTAGTCGCGAACAGGGAAGGCTAGCGGAATTGTCCTACGAGCAGTACTTC. Translating it yields CSASREQGRLAELSYEQYF.

The chain has TRBV5-6 and TRBJ1-1, with D possibly being TRBD1 (5 bases). The CDR3 is 15 amino acids. V was pared by 0 bases and J by 0 bases, with 9 bases between. The germline CDR1 and CDR2 sequences are SGHDT and YYEEEE. CDR3 bases: TGTGCCAGCAGCTTGGGGGGCCGGATGAACACTGAAGCTTTCTTT. Translated: CASSLGGRMNTEAFF.

The chain employs TRBV5-6 and TRBJ1-4; 8 nucleotides line up with TRBD1. From germline, CDR1 is SGHDT and CDR2 YYEEEE. CDR3 size: 15 residues. Trimming cost V 4 bases and J 8 bases; bases outside gene matches: 10. The DNA for the CDR3 is TGTGCCAGCAGCCCAACAGGGGGGGAGGACGAAAAACTGTTTTTT. The encoded protein is CASSPTGGEDEKLFF.

The V and J genes are TRBV6-1 and TRBJ1-2; TRBD1 matches 7 bases. This CDR3 comprises 15 residues. The V gene end was trimmed by 3 bases and the J gene end by 2 bases; junction bases not matched to a gene: 6. Germline CDR1 and CDR2: MNHNS and SASEGT. CDR3 in amino acids: CASSDPPTGNYGYTF. CDR3 DNA sequence: TGTGCCAGCAGTGATCCCCCGACAGGGAACTATGGCTACACCTTC.

The rearrangement links TRBV6-1 to TRBJ1-1, with a tentative D call TRBD1 (5 bases). Per the germline V gene, CDR1 is MNHNS and CDR2 is SASEGT. V was clipped by 2 bases and J by 1 base, with 8 bases between them. This CDR3 has 14 amino acids. The CDR3 region is CASSEHGGNTEAFF. The CDR3 bases are TGTGCCAGCAGTGAACACGGGGGGAACACTGAAGCTTTCTTT.

This chain connects TRBV6-1 to TRBJ1-2; TRBD1 aligns across 8 bases. CDR3 length equals 16 residues. V trimming: 3 bases; J trimming: 0 bases; junction bases outside the gene matches: 6. Germline CDR1 and CDR2: MNHNS and SASEGT. The CDR3 sequence: CASSEFVGQANYGYTF. As DNA, the CDR3 is TGTGCCAGCAGTGAGTTTGTGGGACAGGCTAACTATGGCTACACCTTC.

The chain links TRBV19 to TRBJ1-2, with D hard to call. The CDR3 has 14 amino acids. V lost 3 bases and J 8 bases, leaving 16 bases between the germline ends. Per germline, CDR1 LNHDA and CDR2 SQIVND (reference sequence). Here the CDR3 DNA reads TGTGCCAGTAGTATTTGGTCCCTAACGGGGGGCTACACCTTC. This translates into CASSIWSLTGGYTF. The variable domain in full, completed from reference TRBV19 and TRBJ1-2, reads DGGITQSPKYLFRKEGQNVTLSCEQNLNHDAMYWYRQDPGQGLRLIYYSQIVNDFQKGDIAEGYSVSREKKESFPLTVTSAQKNPTAFYLCASSIWSLTGGYTFGSGTRLTVV.